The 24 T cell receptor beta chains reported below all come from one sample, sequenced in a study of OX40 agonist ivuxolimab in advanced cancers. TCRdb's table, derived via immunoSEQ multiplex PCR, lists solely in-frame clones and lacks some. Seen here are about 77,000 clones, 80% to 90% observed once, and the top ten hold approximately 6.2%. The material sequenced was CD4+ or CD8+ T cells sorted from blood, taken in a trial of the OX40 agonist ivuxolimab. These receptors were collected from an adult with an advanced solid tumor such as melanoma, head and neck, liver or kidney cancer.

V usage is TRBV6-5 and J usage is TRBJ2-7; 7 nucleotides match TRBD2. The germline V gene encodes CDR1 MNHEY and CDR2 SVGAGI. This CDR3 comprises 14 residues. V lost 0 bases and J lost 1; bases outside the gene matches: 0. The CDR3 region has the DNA TGTGCCAGCAGTTACTCGCGGGGGTCCTACGAGCAGTACTTC. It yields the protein CASSYSRGSYEQYF.

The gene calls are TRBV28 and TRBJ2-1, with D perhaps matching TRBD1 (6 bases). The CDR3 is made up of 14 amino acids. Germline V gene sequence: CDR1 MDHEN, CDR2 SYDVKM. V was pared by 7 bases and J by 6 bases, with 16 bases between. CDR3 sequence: CASNSPRGVNEQFF. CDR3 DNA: TGTGCCAGCAATTCCCCCAGGGGTGTCAATGAGCAGTTCTTC.

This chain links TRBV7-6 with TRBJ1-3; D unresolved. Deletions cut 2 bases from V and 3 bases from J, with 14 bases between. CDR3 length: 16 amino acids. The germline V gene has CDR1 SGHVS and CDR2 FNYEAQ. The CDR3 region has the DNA TGTGCCAGCAGCTTACGTGCAGCTCGGGGTGGAAACACCATATATTTT. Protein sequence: CASSLRAARGGNTIYF.

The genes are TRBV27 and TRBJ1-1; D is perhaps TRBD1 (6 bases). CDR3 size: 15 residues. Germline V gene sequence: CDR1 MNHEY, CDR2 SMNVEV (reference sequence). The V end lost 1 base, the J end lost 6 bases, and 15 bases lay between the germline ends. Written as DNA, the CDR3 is TGTGCCAGCAGTTTATTCAACGTAGGGGGTTCTGAAGCTTTCTTT. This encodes CASSLFNVGGSEAFF.

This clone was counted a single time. CDR3: CASRVPSGGEDTQYF. The CDR3, as DNA: TGTGCCAGCAGGGTCCCTAGCGGGGGGGAAGATACGCAGTATTTT. The gene calls are TRBV6-6 and TRBJ2-3, with TRBD2 matching 12 bases. Germline V gene data show CDR1 as MNHNY and CDR2 as SVGAGI (reference sequence). The CDR3 runs to 15 residues. V lost 6 bases and J lost 5; bases outside the gene matches: 6.

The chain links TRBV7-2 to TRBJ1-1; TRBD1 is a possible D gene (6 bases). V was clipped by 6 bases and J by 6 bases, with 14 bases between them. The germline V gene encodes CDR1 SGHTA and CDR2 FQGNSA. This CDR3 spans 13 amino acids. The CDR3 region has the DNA TGTGCCAGCAGTTCAAAAAGGGGGTCTGAAGCTTTCTTT. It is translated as CASSSKRGSEAFF.

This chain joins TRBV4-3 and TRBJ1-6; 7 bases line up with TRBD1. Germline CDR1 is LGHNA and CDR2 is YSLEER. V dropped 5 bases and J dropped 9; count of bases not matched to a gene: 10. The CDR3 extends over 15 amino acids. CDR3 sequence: CASSKRQGEGSPLHF. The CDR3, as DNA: TGCGCCAGCAGCAAAAGACAGGGAGAAGGTTCACCCCTCCACTTT.

CDR3 nucleotide sequence: TGTGCCAGCAGCTCTCTGGACTACGAGCAGTACTTC. It is translated as CASSSLDYEQYF. The gene calls are TRBV5-6 and TRBJ2-7, with D unresolved. Germline CDR1 is SGHDT and CDR2 is YYEEEE. The CDR3 covers 12 residues. V shed 3 bases and J shed 3 bases, with 7 bases lying between them. Full variable domain (outside the CDR3, taken from reference TRBV5-6 and TRBJ2-7): DAGVTQSPTHLIKTRGQQVTLRCSPKSGHDTVSWYQQALGQGPQFIFQYYEEEERQRGNFPDRFSGHQFPNYSSELNVNALLLGDSALYLCASSSLDYEQYFGPGTRLTVT.

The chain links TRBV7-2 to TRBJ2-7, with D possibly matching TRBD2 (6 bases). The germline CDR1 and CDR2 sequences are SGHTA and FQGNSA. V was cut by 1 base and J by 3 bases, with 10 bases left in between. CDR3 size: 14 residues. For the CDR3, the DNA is TGTGCCAGCAGCTTAGGGGCTAGCGACTACGAGCAGTACTTC. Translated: CASSLGASDYEQYF.

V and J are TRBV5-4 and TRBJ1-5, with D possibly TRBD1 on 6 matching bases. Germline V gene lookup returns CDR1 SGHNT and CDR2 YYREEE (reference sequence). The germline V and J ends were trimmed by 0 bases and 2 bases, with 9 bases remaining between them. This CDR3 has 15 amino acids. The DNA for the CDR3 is TGTGCCAGCAGCTTGGATCCAGGGGGCAATCAGCCCCAGCATTTT. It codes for CASSLDPGGNQPQHF.

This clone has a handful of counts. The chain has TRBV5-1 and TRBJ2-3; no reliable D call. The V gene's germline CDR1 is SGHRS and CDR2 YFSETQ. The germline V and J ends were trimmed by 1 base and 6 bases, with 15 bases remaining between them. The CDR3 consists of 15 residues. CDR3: CASSLTGSVGDTQYF. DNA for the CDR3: TGCGCCAGCAGCTTGACGGGTTCCGTCGGGGATACGCAGTATTTT.

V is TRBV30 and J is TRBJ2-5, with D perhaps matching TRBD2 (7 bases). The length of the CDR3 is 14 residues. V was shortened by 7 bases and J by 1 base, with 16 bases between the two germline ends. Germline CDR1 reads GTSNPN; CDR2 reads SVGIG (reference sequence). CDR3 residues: CALVGGGRQETQYF. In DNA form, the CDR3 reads TGTGCCTTAGTTGGGGGGGGGCGCCAAGAGACCCAGTACTTC.

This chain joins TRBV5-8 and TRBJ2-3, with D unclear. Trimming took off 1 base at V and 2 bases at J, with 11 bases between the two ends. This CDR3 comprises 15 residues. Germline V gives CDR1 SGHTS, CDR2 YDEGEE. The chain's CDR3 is CASSLPGRDTDTQYF. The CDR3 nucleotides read TGTGCCAGCAGCTTGCCCGGGCGAGACACAGATACGCAGTATTTT.

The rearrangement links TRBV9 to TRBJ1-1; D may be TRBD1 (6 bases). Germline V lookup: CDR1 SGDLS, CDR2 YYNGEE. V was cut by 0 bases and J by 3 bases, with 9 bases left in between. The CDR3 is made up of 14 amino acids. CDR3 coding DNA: TGTGCCAGCAGCGTAGAGGGGGATCACACTGAAGCTTTCTTT. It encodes CASSVEGDHTEAFF.

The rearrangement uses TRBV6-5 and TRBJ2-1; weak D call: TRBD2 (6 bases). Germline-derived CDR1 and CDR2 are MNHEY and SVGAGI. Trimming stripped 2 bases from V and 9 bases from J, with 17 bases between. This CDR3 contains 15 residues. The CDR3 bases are TGTGCCAGCAGTTACGGGCGGGGAGCCCTCGGTGAGCAGTTCTTC. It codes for CASSYGRGALGEQFF.

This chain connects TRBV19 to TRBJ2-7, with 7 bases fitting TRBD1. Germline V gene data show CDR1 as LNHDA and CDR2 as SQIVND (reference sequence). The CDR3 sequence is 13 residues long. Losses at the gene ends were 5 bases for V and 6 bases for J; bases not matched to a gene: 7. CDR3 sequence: CASSLQGSGEQYF. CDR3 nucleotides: TGTGCCAGTAGTCTACAGGGGTCGGGCGAGCAGTACTTC.

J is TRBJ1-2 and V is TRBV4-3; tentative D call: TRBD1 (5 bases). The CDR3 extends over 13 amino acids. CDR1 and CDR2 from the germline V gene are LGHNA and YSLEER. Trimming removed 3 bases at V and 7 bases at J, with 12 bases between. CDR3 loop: CASSQSGIAGYTF. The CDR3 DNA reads TGCGCCAGCAGCCAGTCAGGGATTGCTGGCTACACCTTC.

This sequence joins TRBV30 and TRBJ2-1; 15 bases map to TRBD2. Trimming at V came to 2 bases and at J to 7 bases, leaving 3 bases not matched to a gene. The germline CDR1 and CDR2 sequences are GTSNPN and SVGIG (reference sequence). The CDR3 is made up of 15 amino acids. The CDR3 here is CAWSPGTSGRNEQFF. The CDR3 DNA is TGTGCCTGGAGTCCGGGGACTAGCGGGAGGAATGAGCAGTTCTTC.

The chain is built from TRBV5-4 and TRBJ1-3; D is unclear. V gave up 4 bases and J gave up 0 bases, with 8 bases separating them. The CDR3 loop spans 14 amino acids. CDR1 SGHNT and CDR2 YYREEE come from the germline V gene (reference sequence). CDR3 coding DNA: TGTGCCAGCAGCACGGGCCTCTCTGGAAACACCATATATTTT. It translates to CASSTGLSGNTIYF.

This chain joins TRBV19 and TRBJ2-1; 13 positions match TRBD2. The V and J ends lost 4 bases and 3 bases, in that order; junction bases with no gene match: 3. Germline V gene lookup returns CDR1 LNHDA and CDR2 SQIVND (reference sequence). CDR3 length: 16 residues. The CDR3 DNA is TGTGCCAGTAGTAAACTAGCGGGGGGGGTCTACAATGAGCAGTTCTTC. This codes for CASSKLAGGVYNEQFF. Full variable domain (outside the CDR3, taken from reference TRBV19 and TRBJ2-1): DGGITQSPKYLFRKEGQNVTLSCEQNLNHDAMYWYRQDPGQGLRLIYYSQIVNDFQKGDIAEGYSVSREKKESFPLTVTSAQKNPTAFYLCASSKLAGGVYNEQFFGPGTRLTVL.

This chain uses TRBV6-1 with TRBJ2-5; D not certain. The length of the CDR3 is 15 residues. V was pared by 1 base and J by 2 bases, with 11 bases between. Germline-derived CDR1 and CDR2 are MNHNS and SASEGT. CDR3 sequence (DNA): TGTGCCAGCAGTGAAGTTGGCGCGCGACAAGAGACCCAGTACTTC. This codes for CASSEVGARQETQYF.

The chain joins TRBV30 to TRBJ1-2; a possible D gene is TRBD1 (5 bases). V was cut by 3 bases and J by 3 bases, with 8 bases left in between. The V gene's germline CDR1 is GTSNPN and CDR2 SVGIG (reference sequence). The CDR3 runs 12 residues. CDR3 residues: CAWRGEYYGYTF. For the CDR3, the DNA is TGTGCCTGGAGAGGGGAATACTATGGCTACACCTTC. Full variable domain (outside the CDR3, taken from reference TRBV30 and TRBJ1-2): SQTIHQWPATLVQPVGSPLSLECTVEGTSNPNLYWYRQAAGRGLQLLFYSVGIGQISSEVPQNLSASRPQDRQFILSSKKLLLSDSGFYLCAWRGEYYGYTFGSGTRLTVV.

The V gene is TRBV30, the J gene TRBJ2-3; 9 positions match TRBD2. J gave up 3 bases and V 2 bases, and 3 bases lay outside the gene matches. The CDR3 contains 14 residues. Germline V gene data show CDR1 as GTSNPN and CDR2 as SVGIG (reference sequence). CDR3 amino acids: CAWSFSGGTDTQYF. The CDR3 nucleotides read TGTGCCTGGAGTTTTAGCGGGGGTACAGATACGCAGTATTTT.

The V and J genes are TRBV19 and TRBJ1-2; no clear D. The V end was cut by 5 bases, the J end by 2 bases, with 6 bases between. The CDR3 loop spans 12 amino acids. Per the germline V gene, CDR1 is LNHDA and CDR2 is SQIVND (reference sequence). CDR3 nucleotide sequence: TGTGCCAGTAGTTTTCCGAACTATGGCTACACCTTC. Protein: CASSFPNYGYTF.